Below, 14 T cell receptor beta chains from the same sample are listed, as sequenced in a study of identifying expanded T cells in peripheral blood. Method: immunoSEQ multiplex PCR; TCRdb's copy keeps in-frame clones and lacks some. The repertoire includes approximately 63,000 clones, roughly 86% of them detected once, and 4.7% sits in the top ten. The source material was blood. The receptors here all came from a person aged 18 to 75 in good health.

The V call is TRBV4-2, the J call TRBJ2-1; D gene ambiguous. CDR3 length: 15 residues. The germline V gene encodes CDR1 LGHNA and CDR2 YNFKEQ. With 0 bases removed from V and 5 bases from J, the gap between germline ends came to 11 bases. This chain's CDR3 is CASSQDWSDNNEQFF. The CDR3 DNA reads TGTGCCAGCAGCCAAGATTGGAGCGACAACAATGAGCAGTTCTTC.

The chain has TRBV9 and TRBJ2-5; D gene unclear. Trimming removed 5 bases at V and 5 bases at J, with 10 bases between. This CDR3 has 12 amino acids. Germline CDR1 is SGDLS and CDR2 is YYNGEE. Here the CDR3 DNA reads TGTGCCAGCAGTCAAGGTTATGAGACCCAGTACTTC. This translates into CASSQGYETQYF. Based on the CDR3 plus reference TRBV9 and TRBJ2-5, the full variable domain is DSGVTQTPKHLITATGQRVTLRCSPRSGDLSVYWYQQSLDQGLQFLIQYYNGEERAKGNILERFSAQQFPDLHSELNLSSLELGDSALYFCASSQGYETQYFGPGTRLLVL.

The chain recombines TRBV7-9 with TRBJ1-2; D gene unclear. The V gene's germline CDR1 is SEHNR and CDR2 FQNEAQ (reference sequence). The CDR3 covers 14 residues. The V gene lost 0 bases and the J gene lost 0 bases, with 5 bases spanning the gap. The CDR3 sequence: CASSLATTNYGYTF. CDR3 coding DNA: TGTGCCAGCAGCTTAGCGACAACTAACTATGGCTACACCTTC.

V usage is TRBV6-1 and J usage is TRBJ2-7; 11 nucleotides match TRBD1. The CDR3 sequence is 17 residues long. The V gene's germline CDR1 is MNHNS and CDR2 SASEGT. The V and J ends lost 3 bases and 5 bases, in that order; junction bases with no gene match: 12. CDR3: CASSDGPGTGGFDEQYF. CDR3 in DNA: TGTGCCAGCAGTGACGGTCCCGGGACAGGGGGTTTCGACGAGCAGTACTTC.

V and J are TRBV5-1 and TRBJ1-2, with 10 bases aligning to TRBD1. The length of the CDR3 is 14 residues. CDR1 and CDR2 from the germline V gene are SGHRS and YFSETQ. The V segment lost 2 bases and the J segment 4 bases; nucleotides outside the gene matches: 2. CDR3: CASSFRDRGYGYTF. The CDR3, as DNA: TGCGCCAGCAGCTTCCGGGACAGGGGCTATGGCTACACCTTC. Complete variable domain (other parts from reference TRBV5-1 and TRBJ1-2): KAGVTQTPRYLIKTRGQQVTLSCSPISGHRSVSWYQQTPGQGLQFLFEYFSETQRNKGNFPGRFSGRQFSNSRSEMNVSTLELGDSALYLCASSFRDRGYGYTFGSGTRLTVV.

J is TRBJ2-7 and V is TRBV7-9; D ambiguous. Trimming left V 0 bases short and J 0 bases short, with 9 bases between. The CDR3 loop spans 15 amino acids. Per the germline V gene, CDR1 is SEHNR and CDR2 is FQNEAQ (reference sequence). The CDR3 region has the DNA TGTGCCAGCAGCTTAGCGCCAGGAAGCTCCTACGAGCAGTACTTC. Translation gives CASSLAPGSSYEQYF. The complete variable domain, with remaining parts taken from reference TRBV7-9 and TRBJ2-7, reads DTGVSQNPRHKITKRGQNVTFRCDPISEHNRLYWYRQTLGQGPEFLTYFQNEAQLEKSRLLSDRFSAERPKGSFSTLEIQRTEQGDSAMYLCASSLAPGSSYEQYFGPGTRLTVT.

The chain links TRBV9 to TRBJ1-3; D remains ambiguous. CDR1 SGDLS and CDR2 YYNGEE come from the germline V gene. The length of the CDR3 is 15 residues. V gave up 1 base and J gave up 0 bases, with 8 bases separating them. The CDR3 protein is CASSVNAVSGNTIYF. DNA for the CDR3: TGTGCCAGCAGCGTAAACGCTGTCTCTGGAAACACCATATATTTT.

The chain carries TRBV10-3 and TRBJ2-3; 8 bases are a match to TRBD1. V shed 8 bases and J 4 bases; nucleotides not matched to a gene: 5. This CDR3 is built from 13 residues. Germline V CDR1 and CDR2: ENHRY, SYGVKD. This CDR3 is CAIATGAADTQYF. The CDR3 region has the DNA TGTGCCATCGCGACAGGGGCCGCAGATACGCAGTATTTT.

The rearrangement links TRBV9 to TRBJ2-7, with D possibly being TRBD1 (6 bases). The germline V gene encodes CDR1 SGDLS and CDR2 YYNGEE. V lost 5 bases to trimming and J lost 0 bases, with 9 bases between them. The CDR3 runs to 13 residues. CDR3: CASRGDNSYEQYF. The CDR3 coding sequence is TGTGCCAGCAGAGGGGACAACTCCTACGAGCAGTACTTC.

The chain joins TRBV7-9 to TRBJ2-3, with 11 bases that match TRBD2. Germline CDR1 is SEHNR and CDR2 is FQNEAQ (reference sequence). Unmatched junction bases numbered 1, after V lost 2 bases and J lost 6 bases. CDR3 size: 14 residues. CDR3 nucleotides: TGTGCCAGCAGCTTACCTAGCGGGAGGGATACGCAGTATTTT. Amino acids: CASSLPSGRDTQYF.

This clone was counted only a few times. The V gene is TRBV2, the J gene TRBJ1-5; tentatively, D is TRBD1 (5 bases). V was pared by 8 bases and J by 2 bases, with 7 bases between. CDR3 length: 12 residues. Germline V gene sequence: CDR1 SNHLY, CDR2 FYNNEI. In DNA form, the CDR3 reads TGTGCCAGCTCGGGGGGCAATCAGCCCCAGCATTTT. Translating it yields CASSGGNQPQHF.

The CDR3 region is CASSQGAGGHTDTQYF. CDR3 nucleotides: TGCGCCAGCAGCCAAGGGGCGGGCGGTCACACAGATACGCAGTATTTT. The J gene is TRBJ2-3, the V gene TRBV4-3, with D perhaps matching TRBD2 (5 bases). The CDR3 contains 16 residues. The germline V and J ends were trimmed by 1 base and 2 bases, with 13 bases remaining between them. CDR1 is LGHNA, CDR2 YSLEER, per germline.

The V call is TRBV10-3, the J call TRBJ2-1; no clear D gene. The V gene lost 0 bases and the J gene lost 0 bases, with 9 bases spanning the gap. The CDR3 has 16 amino acids. The germline V gene has CDR1 ENHRY and CDR2 SYGVKD. The CDR3 loop reads CAISESRPNSYNEQFF. CDR3 DNA: TGTGCCATCAGTGAGTCGCGTCCTAACTCCTACAATGAGCAGTTCTTC.

V is TRBV7-9 and J is TRBJ1-4, with no clear D. V was clipped by 1 base and J by 7 bases, with 13 bases between them. Germline V CDR1 and CDR2: SEHNR, FQNEAQ (reference sequence). CDR3 size: 15 residues. The chain's CDR3 is CASSLGSSFIEKLFF. In DNA, the CDR3 is TGTGCCAGCAGCTTAGGGAGCAGTTTTATTGAAAAACTGTTTTTT.